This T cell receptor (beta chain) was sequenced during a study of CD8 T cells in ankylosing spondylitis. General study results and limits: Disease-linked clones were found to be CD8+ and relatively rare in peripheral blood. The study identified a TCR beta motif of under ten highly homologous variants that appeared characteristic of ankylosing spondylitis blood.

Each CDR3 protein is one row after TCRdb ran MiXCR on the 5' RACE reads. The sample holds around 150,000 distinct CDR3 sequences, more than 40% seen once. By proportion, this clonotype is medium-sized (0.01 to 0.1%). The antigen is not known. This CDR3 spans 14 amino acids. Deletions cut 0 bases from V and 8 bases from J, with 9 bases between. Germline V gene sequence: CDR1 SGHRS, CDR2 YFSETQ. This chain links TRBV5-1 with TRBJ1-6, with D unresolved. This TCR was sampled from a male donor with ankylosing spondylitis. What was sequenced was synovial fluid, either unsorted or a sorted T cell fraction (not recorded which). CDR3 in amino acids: CASSLGLSDSPLHF. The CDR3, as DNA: TGCGCCAGCAGCTTGGGACTCTCCGATTCACCCCTCCACTTT. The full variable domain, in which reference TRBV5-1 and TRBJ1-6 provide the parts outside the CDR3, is KAGVTQTPRYLIKTRGQQVTLSCSPISGHRSVSWYQQTPGQGLQFLFEYFSETQRNKGNFPGRFSGRQFSNSRSEMNVSTLELGDSALYLCASSLGLSDSPLHFGNGTRLTVT.